In its sample, the clone carrying this T cell receptor beta chain was seen a few times. Its target is unknown. This CDR3 has 14 amino acids. Germline-derived CDR1 and CDR2 are MNHNS and SASEGT. Trimming stripped 3 bases from V and 10 bases from J, with 15 bases between. TCRdb ran MiXCR on the RT-PCR reads and lists one entry per CDR3 protein. This table holds 550,000 to 650,000 distinct CDR3 sequences, roughly 10% found once. This sample stems from a study of response to subunit inactivated influenza vaccine. Study-wide findings and caveats: T cells newly recruited by each seasonal influenza vaccination are few, the authors suggested.

The chain uses TRBV6-1 and TRBJ1-4; D not resolved. This TCR derives from a man in his forties or fifties who received an inactivated influenza vaccine. The material sequenced was PBMCs from blood, taken on the day of vaccination. The CDR3 here is CASSDPPADRKLFF. The CDR3 DNA follows: TGTGCCAGCAGTGACCCACCGGCCGATCGAAAACTGTTTTTT.